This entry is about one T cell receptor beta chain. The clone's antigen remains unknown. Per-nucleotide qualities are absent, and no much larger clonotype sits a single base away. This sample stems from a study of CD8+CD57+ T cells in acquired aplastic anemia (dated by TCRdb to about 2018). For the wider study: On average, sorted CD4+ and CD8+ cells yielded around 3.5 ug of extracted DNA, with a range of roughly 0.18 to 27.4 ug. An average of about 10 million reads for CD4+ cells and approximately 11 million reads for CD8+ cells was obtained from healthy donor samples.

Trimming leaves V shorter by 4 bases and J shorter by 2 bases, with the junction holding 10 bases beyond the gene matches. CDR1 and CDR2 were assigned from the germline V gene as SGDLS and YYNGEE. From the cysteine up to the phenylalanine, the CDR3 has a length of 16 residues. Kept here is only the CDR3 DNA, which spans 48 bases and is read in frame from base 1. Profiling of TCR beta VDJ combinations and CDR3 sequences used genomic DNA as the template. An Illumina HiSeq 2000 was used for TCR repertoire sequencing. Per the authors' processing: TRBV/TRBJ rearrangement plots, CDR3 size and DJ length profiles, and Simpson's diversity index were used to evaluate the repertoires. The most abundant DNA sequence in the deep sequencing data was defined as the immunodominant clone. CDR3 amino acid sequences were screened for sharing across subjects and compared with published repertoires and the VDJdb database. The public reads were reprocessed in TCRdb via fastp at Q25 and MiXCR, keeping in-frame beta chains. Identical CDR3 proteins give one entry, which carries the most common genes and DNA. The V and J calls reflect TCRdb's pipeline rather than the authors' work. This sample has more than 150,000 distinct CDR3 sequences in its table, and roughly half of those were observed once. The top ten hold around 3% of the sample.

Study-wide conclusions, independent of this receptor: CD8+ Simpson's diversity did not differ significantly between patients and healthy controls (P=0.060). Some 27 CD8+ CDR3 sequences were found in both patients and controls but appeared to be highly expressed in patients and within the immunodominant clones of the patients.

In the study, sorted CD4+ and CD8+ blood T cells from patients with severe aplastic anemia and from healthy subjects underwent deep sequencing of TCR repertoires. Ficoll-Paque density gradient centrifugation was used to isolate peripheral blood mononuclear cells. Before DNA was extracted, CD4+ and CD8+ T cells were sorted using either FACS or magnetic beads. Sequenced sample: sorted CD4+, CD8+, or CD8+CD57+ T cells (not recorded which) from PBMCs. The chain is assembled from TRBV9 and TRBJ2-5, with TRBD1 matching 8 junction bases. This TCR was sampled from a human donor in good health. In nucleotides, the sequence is TGTGCCAGCAGCCCAAGGACAGGGAGAGGACAAGAGACCCAGTACTTC. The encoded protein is CASSPRTGRGQETQYF. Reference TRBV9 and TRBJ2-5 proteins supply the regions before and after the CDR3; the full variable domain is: DSGVTQTPKHLITATGQRVTLRCSPRSGDLSVYWYQQSLDQGLQFLIQYYNGEERAKGNILERFSAQQFPDLHSELNLSSLELGDSALYFCASSPRTGRGQETQYFGPGTRLLVL.